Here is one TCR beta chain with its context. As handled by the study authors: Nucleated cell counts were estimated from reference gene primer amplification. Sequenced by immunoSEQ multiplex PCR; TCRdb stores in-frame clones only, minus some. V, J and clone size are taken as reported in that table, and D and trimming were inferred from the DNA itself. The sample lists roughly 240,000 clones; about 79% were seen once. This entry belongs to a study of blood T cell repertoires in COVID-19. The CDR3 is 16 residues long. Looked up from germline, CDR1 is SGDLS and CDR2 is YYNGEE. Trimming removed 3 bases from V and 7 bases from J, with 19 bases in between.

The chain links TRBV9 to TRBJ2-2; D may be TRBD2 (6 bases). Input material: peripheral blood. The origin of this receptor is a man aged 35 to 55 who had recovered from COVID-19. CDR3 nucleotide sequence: TGTGCCAGCAGCGACACCGGGACTTTCTTGGTCGGGGAGCTGTTTTTT. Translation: CASSDTGTFLVGELFF.